This T cell receptor (beta chain) was obtained from a study of T cell responses to AZD1222 COVID-19 vaccine. Whole-study findings and limits: Only a handful of AZD1222 recipients, about six in all, had baseline seropositivity.

Libraries were prepared by immunoSEQ multiplex PCR; TCRdb keeps only in-frame clonotypes and omits some of them. The table includes over 100,000 clones, less than 90% detected once. Trimming cost V 4 bases and J 6 bases, with 9 bases left between them. CDR3 length equals 13 residues. CDR1 is KGHDR and CDR2 is SFDVKD in the germline V gene. Comment on this clone: Its antigen is unknown.

This TCR was recovered from an adult in good health. The V and J genes are TRBV24-1 and TRBJ2-1; D uncertain. The specimen comprised peripheral blood, sampled on day 0 of AZD1222 vaccination. The CDR3 DNA reads TGTGCCACCAGTGAGGCCGGGCGCAATGAGCAGTTCTTC. Protein: CATSEAGRNEQFF.